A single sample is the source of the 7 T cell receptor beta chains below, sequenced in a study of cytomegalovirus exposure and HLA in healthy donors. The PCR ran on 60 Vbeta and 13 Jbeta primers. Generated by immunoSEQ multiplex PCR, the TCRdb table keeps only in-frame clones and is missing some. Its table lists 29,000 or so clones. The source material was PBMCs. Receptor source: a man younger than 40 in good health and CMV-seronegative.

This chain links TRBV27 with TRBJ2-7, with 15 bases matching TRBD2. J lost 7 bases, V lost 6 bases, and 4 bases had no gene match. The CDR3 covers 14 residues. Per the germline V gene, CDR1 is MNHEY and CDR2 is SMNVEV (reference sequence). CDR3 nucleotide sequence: TGTGCCAGCAGCCACGGGACTAGCGGGAGGGAGCAGTACTTC. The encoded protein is CASSHGTSGREQYF.

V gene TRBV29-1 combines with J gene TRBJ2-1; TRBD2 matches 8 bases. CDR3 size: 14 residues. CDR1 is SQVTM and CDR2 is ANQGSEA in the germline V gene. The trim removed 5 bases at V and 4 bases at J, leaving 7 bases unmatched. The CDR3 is CSVRGGRSYNEQFF. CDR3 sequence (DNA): TGCAGCGTTAGGGGCGGGAGGTCGTACAATGAGCAGTTCTTC.

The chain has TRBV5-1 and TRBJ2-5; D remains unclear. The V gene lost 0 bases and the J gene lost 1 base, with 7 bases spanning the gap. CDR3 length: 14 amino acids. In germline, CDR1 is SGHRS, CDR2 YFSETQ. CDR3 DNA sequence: TGCGCCAGCAGCTTGGGAGTCACCCAAGAGACCCAGTACTTC. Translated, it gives CASSLGVTQETQYF.

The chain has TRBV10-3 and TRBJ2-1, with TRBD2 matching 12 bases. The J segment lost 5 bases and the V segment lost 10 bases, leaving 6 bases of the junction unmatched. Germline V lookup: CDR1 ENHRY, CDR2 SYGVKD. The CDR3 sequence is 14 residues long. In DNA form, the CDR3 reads TGTGCCACCGCTCGACTAGCGGGGGACAATGAGCAGTTCTTC. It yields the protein CATARLAGDNEQFF.

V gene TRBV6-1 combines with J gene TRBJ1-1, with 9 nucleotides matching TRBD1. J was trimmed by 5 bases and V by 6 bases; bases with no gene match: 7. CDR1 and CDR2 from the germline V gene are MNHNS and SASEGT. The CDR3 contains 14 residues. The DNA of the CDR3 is TGTGCCAGCAGAATACAGGGGGCGCAGACTGAAGCTTTCTTT. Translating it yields CASRIQGAQTEAFF.

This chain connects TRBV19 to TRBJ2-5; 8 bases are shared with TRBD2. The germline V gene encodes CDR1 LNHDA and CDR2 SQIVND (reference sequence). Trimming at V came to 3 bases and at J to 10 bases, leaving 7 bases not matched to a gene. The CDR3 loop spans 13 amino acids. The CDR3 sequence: CASSMGTGGDQYF. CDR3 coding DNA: TGTGCCAGTAGTATGGGAACCGGGGGGGACCAGTACTTC.

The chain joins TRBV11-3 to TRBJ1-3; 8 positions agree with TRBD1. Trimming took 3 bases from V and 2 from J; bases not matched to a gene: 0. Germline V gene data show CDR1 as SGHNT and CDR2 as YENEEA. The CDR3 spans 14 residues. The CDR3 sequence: CASSLTGAGNTIYF. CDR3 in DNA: TGTGCCAGCAGCTTGACAGGGGCTGGAAACACCATATATTTT.